The sequence of this TCR beta chain was determined in a study of shared clonotypes between healthy human individuals. Points from the study as a whole: Generally, naive subsets (rather than memory subsets) showed larger estimated richness.

A word on this clone: No antigen is known for it.

Cells designated naive CD8 were CD45RO-negative and were positively selected for CCR7, with terminally differentiated effector memory CD45RA+ cells excluded. With 10 bases clipped from V and 8 bases from J, the junction kept 12 bases outside the gene matches. CDR3 size: 15 residues. The germline gives CDR1 MNHEY, CDR2 SMNVEV (reference sequence). TCRdb's table, derived via immunoSEQ multiplex PCR, lists solely in-frame clones and lacks some. The sample holds 660,000 or so clones, about 95% seen once. The rearrangement links TRBV27 to TRBJ2-2; 11 nucleotides match TRBD2. The source is a woman younger than 45 in good health. The specimen was naive CD8+ T cells sorted from blood. The CDR3 bases are TGTGCCAACCTGGGGACTAGCGGCAACATGGGGGAGCTGTTTTTT. Protein: CANLGTSGNMGELFF.